Sequencing of this T cell receptor (beta chain) was carried out in a study of blood T cell repertoires in COVID-19. Trimming removed 5 bases at V and 1 base at J, with 11 bases between. This CDR3 has 14 amino acids. In germline, CDR1 is SGHTA, CDR2 FQGNSA. Method: immunoSEQ multiplex PCR; TCRdb's copy keeps in-frame clones and lacks some. Among 50,000 to 70,000 clones, 65% to 85% were seen once, and the ten largest hold approximately 17%. The J gene is TRBJ2-5, the V gene TRBV7-2; perhaps TRBD2 as D (6 bases). The specimen sequenced was peripheral blood. This sequence originates from a man aged 65 to 79 with active COVID-19. The CDR3 region is CASSPDGGQETQYF. CDR3 in DNA: TGTGCCAGCAGCCCGGACGGGGGCCAAGAGACCCAGTACTTC.